The 8 T cell receptor beta chains below come from one sample, sequenced in a study of CD4+ T cells in melanoma (dated by TCRdb to the early 2020s). To prepare the library, the immunoSEQ multiplex PCR assay was applied. In its TCRdb copy, this immuneACCESS table keeps in-frame sequences only and misses some clones. Where compared with another copy, unresolved V genes explain less than half of these, and the others have no known cause. The sample contains nearly 50,000 clones, roughly nine tenths of them found a single time. Over 9.5% of the sample is in the top ten clones. Input material: peripheral blood. The source of these receptors is a human donor with melanoma.

V and J are TRBV2 and TRBJ2-3; TRBD2 is a possible D gene (5 bases). The CDR3 spans 15 residues. The germline CDR1 and CDR2 sequences are SNHLY and FYNNEI. Trimming stripped 4 bases from V and 0 bases from J, with 11 bases between. In DNA, the CDR3 is TGTGCCAGCAGTGGTTCTAGCACTAGCACAGATACGCAGTATTTT. Protein product: CASSGSSTSTDTQYF.

The chain employs TRBV27 and TRBJ1-5; 7 bases match TRBD1. Trimming removed 5 bases from V and 3 bases from J; junction bases left unmatched: 7. The CDR3 is 15 amino acids. The V gene's germline CDR1 is MNHEY and CDR2 SMNVEV (reference sequence). The CDR3 DNA follows: TGTGCCAGCAGTAGGAACACAGGGGCCAATCAGCCCCAGCATTTT. Protein sequence: CASSRNTGANQPQHF.

The rearrangement joins TRBV7-9 to TRBJ2-1; D is ambiguous. The CDR3 has 14 amino acids. The germline V gene has CDR1 SEHNR and CDR2 FQNEAQ (reference sequence). V was trimmed by 5 bases and J by 5 bases, leaving 13 bases between them. As DNA, the CDR3 is TGTGCCAGCAGCCCTTATTCTGGGGACAATGAGCAGTTCTTC. It yields the protein CASSPYSGDNEQFF.

V is TRBV7-3 and J is TRBJ2-1; either TRBD1 or TRBD2 may supply D (5 bases each). The germline gives CDR1 SGHTA, CDR2 FQGTGA. The V end was cut by 1 base, the J end by 7 bases, with 17 bases between. The CDR3 consists of 16 residues. The CDR3 reads CASSLSMTASKNEQFF. For the CDR3, the DNA is TGTGCCAGCAGCTTAAGCATGACAGCTAGCAAAAATGAGCAGTTCTTC.

This sequence joins TRBV6-6 and TRBJ1-3, with D hard to call. The CDR3 spans 13 residues. The V gene lost 9 bases and the J gene lost 1 base, with 10 bases spanning the gap. CDR1 MNHNY and CDR2 SVGAGI come from the germline V gene (reference sequence). CDR3 DNA sequence: TGTGCCAGTTTTGGAAGATCTGGAAACACCATATATTTT. Translating it yields CASFGRSGNTIYF.

The chain couples TRBV7-3 to TRBJ2-5, with D perhaps TRBD2 (7 bases). Trimming pared 1 base from V and 7 bases from J, leaving 22 bases between. The CDR3 runs 17 residues. The germline V gene encodes CDR1 SGHTA and CDR2 FQGTGA. This CDR3 is CASSLKGEGRTRGTQYF. In nucleotides, the CDR3 is TGTGCCAGCAGCTTAAAGGGGGAGGGACGGACAAGGGGGACCCAGTACTTC.

The CDR3 loop reads CASSQQSIMNTEAFF. DNA of the CDR3: TGCGCCAGCAGCCAGCAATCCATAATGAACACTGAAGCTTTCTTT. This chain joins TRBV4-1 and TRBJ1-1; D gene ambiguous. V gave up 3 bases and J gave up 0 bases, with 11 bases separating them. This CDR3 region has 15 residues. Per the germline V gene, CDR1 is MGHRA and CDR2 is YSYEKL.

In DNA, the CDR3 is TGTGCCAGTAGTACCTACAGTACCTTGGGTGAAAAACTGTTTTTT. This codes for CASSTYSTLGEKLFF. The J gene is TRBJ1-4, the V gene TRBV19; D ambiguous. V was clipped by 4 bases and J by 7 bases, with 16 bases between them. In germline, CDR1 is LNHDA, CDR2 SQIVND (reference sequence). The CDR3 spans 15 residues.